The TCR beta chain under discussion was sequenced for a study of T cell repertoires in cytomegalovirus infection. Whole-study context: A matching HLA type, together with CMV infection, was signaled by public TCR beta signatures.

Comment on this clonotype: Antigen: not known.

J gave up 5 bases and V 6 bases, and 11 bases lay outside the gene matches. CDR3 length equals 15 residues. Germline values: CDR1 MDHEN, CDR2 SYDVKM. Study-level results: Across the ex vivo response, the dominant clonotypes were HLA-C-restricted CMV-specific TCR beta clonotypes. Carriers of CMV and the relevant HLA type were discriminated by public TCR beta frequency.

TCRdb independently ran MiXCR on the reads; one entry per CDR3 protein. The sample lists under 300,000 distinct CDR3 sequences; 9% to 15% were seen once. The receptor comes from a human donor in good health (CMV status not recorded). Some clones in this sample may be carry-over from other donors' samples. Sequenced material: PBMCs. This chain joins TRBV28 and TRBJ1-1; 8 nucleotides line up with TRBD1. CDR3 nucleotide sequence: TGTGCCAGCAGGACCCCAGGGGGCGTTTTTACTGAAGCTTTCTTT. This encodes CASRTPGGVFTEAFF. Full variable domain (outside the CDR3, taken from reference TRBV28 and TRBJ1-1): DVKVTQSSRYLVKRTGEKVFLECVQDMDHENMFWYRQDPGLGLRLIYFSYDVKMKEKGDIPEGYSVSREKKERFSLILESASTNQTSMYLCASRTPGGVFTEAFFGQGTRLTVV.